The 25 T cell receptor gamma chains below come from one sample, sequenced in a study of Vδ1+ human thymocytes. Overall study findings and caveats: Highly polyclonal TRG and TRD repertoires with Gaussian CDR3 length distributions appeared in thymus.

Extracted RNA was reverse transcribed into cDNA. The CDR3 regions were amplified by multiplex PCR from V-gene primers to a constant-region primer. TCRdb processed the multiplex PCR reads again with the CATT caller. The profile shows more than 35,000 gamma-chain clones, 20% to 25% of them singletons. What these receptors recognize is not known. Sequencing was done on a sample of Vdelta1+ gamma-delta thymocytes from the thymus. Stated subset: FACS-sorted CD3+ TCRalphabeta- TCRVdelta1+ TCRVdelta2- thymocytes. The receptors come from a girl less than two years old who had congenital heart surgery.

The chain joins TRGV8 to TRGJ1 or TRGJ2. CDR3 length equals 13 residues. Germline-derived CDR1 and CDR2 are VENAVY and YDSYNSRV. Germline trimming cut 2 bases from V and 6 bases from J; bases unmatched to any gene: 7. The CDR3 DNA reads TGTGCCACCTGGGATAATATGCGTTATAAGAAACTCTTT. It translates to CATWDNMRYKKLF.

This clone was observed a handful of times. This chain connects TRGV4 to TRGJ1 or TRGJ2. The CDR3 sequence is 16 residues long. Germline CDR1 and CDR2: EGSTGY and YDSYTSSV. V lost 0 bases, J lost 7 bases, and 15 bases stayed unmatched. CDR3 in DNA: TGTGCCACCTGGGATGGGGTCCCACTCCCTGCCTATAAGAAACTCTTT. The encoded protein is CATWDGVPLPAYKKLF.

This clone came up a few times. The chain is built from TRGV2 and TRGJ1 or TRGJ2. The germline V gene has CDR1 EGSNGY and CDR2 YDSYNSKV. The trim removed 3 bases at V and 4 bases at J, leaving 12 bases unmatched. CDR3 length equals 15 residues. This CDR3 is CATWDRPWRYYKKLF. The DNA for the CDR3 is TGTGCCACCTGGGACAGGCCATGGAGGTATTATAAGAAACTCTTT.

About this clone: One base away lies a much larger clone, so this may be a sequencing read error. The sample holds other DNA sequences that translate to the same CDR3. The V gene is TRGV9, the J gene TRGJ1 or TRGJ2. The J segment lost 4 bases and the V segment lost 0 bases, leaving 3 bases of the junction unmatched. Germline V gene data show CDR1 as GITISATS and CDR2 as ISYDGTV (reference sequence). This CDR3 contains 13 residues. The CDR3: CALWEVPYYKKLF. CDR3 DNA sequence: TGTGCCTTGTGGGAGGTGCCATATTATAAGAAACTCTTT.

The chain is built from TRGV4 and TRGJ1 or TRGJ2. V was pared by 4 bases and J by 6 bases, with 6 bases of the junction left unmatched. The CDR3 has 12 residues. Germline V gives CDR1 EGSTGY, CDR2 YDSYTSSV. Here the CDR3 DNA reads TGTGCCACCTGGGAGCGAGGTTATAAGAAACTCTTT. Its protein product is CATWERGYKKLF.

This sequence joins TRGV8 and TRGJ1 or TRGJ2. V lost 1 base, J lost 8 bases, and 5 bases stayed unmatched. CDR3 length: 12 amino acids. CDR1 is VENAVY and CDR2 is YDSYNSRV in the germline V gene. CDR3 nucleotides: TGTGCCACCTGGGATAGCTGGCATAAGAAACTCTTT. Its translation is CATWDSWHKKLF.

To note about this clone: The same CDR3 arises from other DNA sequences in this sample as well. The genes are TRGV2 and TRGJ1 or TRGJ2. This CDR3 spans 14 amino acids. With V trimmed by 0 bases and J by 5 bases, 7 bases remained unmatched. The germline V gene has CDR1 EGSNGY and CDR2 YDSYNSKV. The CDR3 nucleotides are TGTGCCACCTGGGACGGGCCCGGAGATTATAAGAAACTCTTT. It encodes CATWDGPGDYKKLF.

This clone was seen a few times. The chain recombines TRGV2 with TRGJ1 or TRGJ2. J gave up 7 bases and V 1 base, and 10 bases lay outside the gene matches. The CDR3 runs to 14 residues. CDR1 is EGSNGY and CDR2 is YDSYNSKV in the germline V gene. CDR3 nucleotides: TGTGCCACCTGGGACGGCTCCCCGGGGTATAAGAAACTCTTT. Translation: CATWDGSPGYKKLF.

V usage is TRGV4 and J usage is TRGJ1 or TRGJ2. The CDR3 has 13 amino acids. Germline lookup yields CDR1 EGSTGY and CDR2 YDSYTSSV. With V trimmed by 0 bases and J by 5 bases, 4 bases remained unmatched. This CDR3 is CATWDGGDYKKLF. The DNA of the CDR3 is TGTGCCACCTGGGATGGGGGTGATTATAAGAAACTCTTT.

A word on this clone: Mismatch with germline at one junction end may stem from a read error. The gene calls are TRGV4 and TRGJ1 or TRGJ2. The CDR3 loop spans 11 amino acids. From germline, CDR1 is EGSTGY and CDR2 YDSYTSSV. The CDR3 loop reads CATWVGSKKLF. The CDR3 DNA sequence: TGTGCCACCTGGGTTGGGAGTAAGAAACTCTTT.

In regard to this clone: The same CDR3 is also encoded by other DNA sequences in this sample. This chain joins TRGV8 and TRGJ1 or TRGJ2. There are 13 residues in the CDR3. V lost 3 bases and J lost 2; bases outside the gene matches: 4. Looked up from germline, CDR1 is VENAVY and CDR2 is YDSYNSRV. Written as DNA, the CDR3 is TGTGCCACCTGGGATCTGTATTATTATAAGAAACTCTTT. Protein: CATWDLYYYKKLF.

This clone was recorded a few times. The genes are TRGV4 and TRGJ1 or TRGJ2. CDR1 and CDR2 (germline): EGSTGY, YDSYTSSV. Unmatched junction bases numbered 7, after V lost 5 bases and J lost 6 bases. This CDR3 comprises 12 residues. The CDR3 reads CATWGYGYKKLF. In DNA form, the CDR3 reads TGTGCCACCTGGGGTTATGGTTATAAGAAACTCTTT.

This clone was seen only a few times. The rearrangement links TRGV5 to TRGJ1 or TRGJ2. The V gene's germline CDR1 is VINAFY and CDR2 YDVSNSKD. The CDR3 runs 14 residues. J was trimmed by 2 bases and V by 4 bases; bases with no gene match: 8. In DNA form, the CDR3 reads TGTGCCACCTGGGATCTTACGGATTATTATAAGAAACTCTTT. It is translated as CATWDLTDYYKKLF.

The gene calls are TRGV5 and TRGJ1 or TRGJ2. Trimming at V came to 3 bases and at J to 2 bases, leaving 10 bases not matched to a gene. Germline CDR1 reads VINAFY; CDR2 reads YDVSNSKD. This CDR3 region has 15 residues. CDR3 amino acids: CATWDGGTDYYKKLF. The CDR3 DNA follows: TGTGCCACCTGGGACGGGGGTACGGATTATTATAAGAAACTCTTT.

This clone was seen only a few times. The rearrangement joins TRGV4 to TRGJ1 or TRGJ2. This CDR3 has 12 residues. The germline V gene has CDR1 EGSTGY and CDR2 YDSYTSSV. The ends lost 1 base at V and 10 bases at J; junction bases unmatched: 7. CDR3 coding DNA: TGTGCCACCTGGGATGGTGAGTCGAAGAAACTCTTT. Protein sequence: CATWDGESKKLF.

Points on this clone: Other DNA sequences in this sample translate to the same CDR3. This chain uses TRGV3 with TRGJ1 or TRGJ2. The CDR3 covers 12 residues. V dropped 0 bases and J dropped 8; count of bases not matched to a gene: 4. The V gene's germline CDR1 is VTNTFY and CDR2 YDVSTARD (reference sequence). In DNA, the CDR3 is TGTGCCACCTGGGACAGGCTCCATAAGAAACTCTTT. It codes for CATWDRLHKKLF.

This clone occurred a few times. The chain employs TRGV9 and TRGJP2. The CDR3 length is 18 residues. The germline V gene encodes CDR1 GITISATS and CDR2 ISYDGTV (reference sequence). J was trimmed by 0 bases and V by 0 bases; bases with no gene match: 10. This CDR3 is CALWEVQSGYSSDWIKTF. The DNA for the CDR3 is TGTGCCTTGTGGGAGGTGCAATCCGGCTATAGTAGTGATTGGATCAAGACGTTT.

In its sample, this clone was seen a few times. The genes are TRGV8 and TRGJ1 or TRGJ2. The germline V gene encodes CDR1 VENAVY and CDR2 YDSYNSRV. CDR3 length equals 13 residues. Trimming cost V 2 bases and J 7 bases; bases outside gene matches: 8. The CDR3 here is CATWDMEGYKKLF. Here the CDR3 DNA reads TGTGCCACCTGGGATATGGAGGGGTATAAGAAACTCTTT.

On this clone itself: A much larger clone sits a single nucleotide away, making a read error possible. The genes are TRGV5 and TRGJ1 or TRGJ2. The CDR3 totals 13 residues. Germline V gives CDR1 VINAFY, CDR2 YDVSNSKD. Unmatched junction bases numbered 3, after V lost 2 bases and J lost 2 bases. As DNA, the CDR3 is TGTGCCACCTGGGACACGGATTATTATAAGAAACTCTTT. The encoded protein is CATWDTDYYKKLF.

The V and J genes are TRGV4 and TRGJ1 or TRGJ2. V shed 9 bases and J 12 bases; nucleotides not matched to a gene: 8. The germline V gene has CDR1 EGSTGY and CDR2 YDSYTSSV. The CDR3 runs 9 residues. The CDR3 here is CATEATKLF. For the CDR3, the DNA is TGTGCCACCGAAGCGACGAAACTCTTT.

This clone was observed a few times. This chain links TRGV8 with TRGJ1 or TRGJ2. V lost 3 bases, J lost 7 bases, and 3 bases stayed unmatched. The CDR3 sequence is 11 residues long. The germline V gene has CDR1 VENAVY and CDR2 YDSYNSRV. The CDR3 here is CATWDCYKKLF. The CDR3 DNA reads TGTGCCACCTGGGATTGCTATAAGAAACTCTTT.

The chain combines TRGV4 with TRGJ1 or TRGJ2. Germline assignment: CDR1 EGSTGY and CDR2 YDSYTSSV. This CDR3 is 12 amino acids long. The V segment lost 0 bases and the J segment 12 bases; nucleotides outside the gene matches: 8. CDR3 residues: CATWDGLATKLF. CDR3 coding DNA: TGTGCCACCTGGGATGGGCTAGCAACGAAACTCTTT.

Notes on this clone: The sample has other DNA sequences that encode this CDR3 too. The genes are TRGV4 and TRGJ1 or TRGJ2. The germline CDR1 and CDR2 sequences are EGSTGY and YDSYTSSV. With 0 bases clipped from V and 12 bases from J, the junction kept 2 bases outside the gene matches. The CDR3 runs 10 residues. CDR3 in DNA: TGTGCCACCTGGGATGGGCTGAAACTCTTT. Translation: CATWDGLKLF.

The rearrangement links TRGV3 to TRGJ1 or TRGJ2. Germline V gene sequence: CDR1 VTNTFY, CDR2 YDVSTARD (reference sequence). V trimming: 0 bases; J trimming: 2 bases; junction bases outside the gene matches: 13. CDR3 length equals 17 residues. In DNA, the CDR3 is TGTGCCACCTGGGACAGGCTATTTCTCCCCCATTATTATAAGAAACTCTTT. Amino acids: CATWDRLFLPHYYKKLF.

As concerns this clone: Other DNA sequences within the sample encode an identical CDR3. V usage is TRGV8 and J usage is TRGJ1 or TRGJ2. The CDR3 extends over 12 amino acids. Germline V lookup: CDR1 VENAVY, CDR2 YDSYNSRV. J gave up 5 bases and V 2 bases, and 3 bases lay outside the gene matches. CDR3 protein: CATWDKHYKKLF. The CDR3 DNA is TGTGCCACCTGGGATAAGCATTATAAGAAACTCTTT.